A selection of T cell receptor beta chains follows, all from one sample in a study of blood T cell repertoires in COVID-19. Profiling relied on immunoSEQ multiplex PCR, and the TCRdb table lists in-frame clones only, not all of them. This sample has over 150,000 clones, with around 84% found just once. The specimen was peripheral blood. These receptors were obtained from a human donor in a cohort sampled during active COVID-19. CDR3s include the opening cysteine and the closing phenylalanine or tryptophan. The D gene is left open where the match is weak. Clone size, where shown, is once, few, many, or a class for clones that have expanded.

v_call	cdr3_length	clone_size	j_call	d_call	cdr3_nt	cdr3_aa
TRBV5-6	18	NA	TRBJ2-6	NA	TGTGCCAGCAGCTTGGGGGGGGTCATGCCCTCTGGGGCCAACGTCCTGACTTTC	CASSLGGVMPSGANVLTF
TRBV28	16	NA	TRBJ2-1	NA	TGTGCCAGCAGTCGAATACTGTTGCCCTCCTACAATGAGCAGTTCTTC	CASSRILLPSYNEQFF
TRBV2	15	NA	TRBJ2-5	TRBD1	TGTGCCAGCGGGGGACAGGGGCGACTCCAAGAGACCCAGTACTTC	CASGGQGRLQETQYF
TRBV2	16	few	TRBJ1-5	TRBD1	TGTGCCAGCAGTCTACAGGGGGCGCTTCCAAATCAGCCCCAGCATTTT	CASSLQGALPNQPQHF
TRBV7-2	16	NA	TRBJ2-5	TRBD1	TGTGCCAGCAGCCCCTCAATCGGGACAGGGTGGGAGACCCAGTACTTC	CASSPSIGTGWETQYF
TRBV28	16	NA	TRBJ1-5	TRBD1	TGTGCCAGCAGTGACAGGGGGCGAGGGGGCAATCAGCCCCAGCATTTT	CASSDRGRGGNQPQHF
TRBV28	12	NA	TRBJ1-2	NA	TGTGCCAGCATGGAGGGTACCTATGGCTACACCTTC	CASMEGTYGYTF
TRBV19	15	NA	TRBJ1-2	NA	TGTGCCAGTAGTTTGGGGGGGCGATCCCTATATGGCTACACCTTC	CASSLGGRSLYGYTF
TRBV28	14	NA	TRBJ2-7	TRBD2	TGTGCCACCAATAGCGGGACATCCTTATACGAGCAGTACTTC	CATNSGTSLYEQYF
TRBV19	13	NA	TRBJ2-1	TRBD2	TGTGCCAGTAGTAGGGGACTAGATAATGAGCAGTTCTTC	CASSRGLDNEQFF
TRBV6-4	14	NA	TRBJ2-7	NA	TGTGCCAGCAACGACGCGGGGAGCTCCTACGAGCAGTACTTC	CASNDAGSSYEQYF
TRBV5-1	14	NA	TRBJ1-2	TRBD1	TGCGCCAGCAGCTTGAGGGGGCAGGGCTATGGCTACACCTTC	CASSLRGQGYGYTF
TRBV23-1	13	NA	TRBJ2-3	TRBD1	TGCGCCAGCACCCCGACAGGGACAGATACGCAGTATTTT	CASTPTGTDTQYF
TRBV27	15	few	TRBJ2-7	TRBD1	TGTGCCAGCAGTCCCACCGGCTGGGACAGGGGACAGCAGTACTTC	CASSPTGWDRGQQYF
TRBV15	17	NA	TRBJ2-7	TRBD1	TGTGCCACCAGCAGAGATCAGGGGACAGGGAGTCCCTACGAGCAGTACTTC	CATSRDQGTGSPYEQYF
TRBV27	15	once	TRBJ1-4	NA	TGTGCCAGCAGTTTTGTACCGCGTCCTAATGAAAAACTGTTTTTT	CASSFVPRPNEKLFF
TRBV10-2	16	NA	TRBJ2-1	TRBD2	TGCGCCAGCAGTGAGTCGGCTAGCGGGAGGGTCAATGAGCAGTTCTTC	CASSESASGRVNEQFF